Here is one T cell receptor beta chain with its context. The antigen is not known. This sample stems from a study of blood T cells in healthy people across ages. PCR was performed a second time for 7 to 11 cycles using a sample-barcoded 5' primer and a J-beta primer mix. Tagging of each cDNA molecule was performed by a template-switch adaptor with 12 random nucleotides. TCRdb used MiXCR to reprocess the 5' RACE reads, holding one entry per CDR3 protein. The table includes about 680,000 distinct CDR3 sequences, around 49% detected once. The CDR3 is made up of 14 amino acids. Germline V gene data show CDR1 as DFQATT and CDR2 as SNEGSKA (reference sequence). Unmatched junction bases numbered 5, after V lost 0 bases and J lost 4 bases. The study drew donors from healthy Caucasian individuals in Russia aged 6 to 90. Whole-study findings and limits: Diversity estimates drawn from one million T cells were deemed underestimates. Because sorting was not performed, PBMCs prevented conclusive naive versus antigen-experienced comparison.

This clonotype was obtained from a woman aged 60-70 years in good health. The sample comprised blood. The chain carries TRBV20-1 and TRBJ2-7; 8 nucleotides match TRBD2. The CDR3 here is CSARDPSGPYEQYF. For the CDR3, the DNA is TGCAGTGCTAGAGATCCTAGCGGGCCATACGAGCAGTACTTC.